This T cell receptor beta chain was recovered during a study of T cell responses to AZD1222 COVID-19 vaccine. Whole-study results and caveats: It should be noted that donors were predominantly white British and more often female, and clonal diversity was possibly underestimated. Spike-wide coverage was observed for vaccine-associated CD4 TCRs, with dominant responses at 160-218 and 743-854. All repertoire sampling was performed exclusively after the peak T cell response.

Second doses that came at about 4 or about 12 weeks were put together. As concerns this clone: Antigen specificity is unknown.

TCRdb keeps only in-frame clones here, not all; method: immunoSEQ multiplex PCR. Here the sample spans tens of thousands of clones, about 90% being singletons. Germline lookup yields CDR1 SNHLY and CDR2 FYNNEI. The CDR3 sequence is 13 residues long. V lost 7 bases to trimming and J lost 2 bases, with 9 bases between them. The rearrangement links TRBV2 to TRBJ1-5; D is uncertain. This sequence originates from an adult who received the AZD1222 COVID-19 vaccine. The sample was peripheral blood, taken 28 days after the second AZD1222 dose. The CDR3 sequence: CASMSQGNQPQHF. The CDR3 region has the DNA TGTGCCAGCATGAGTCAGGGCAATCAGCCCCAGCATTTT. Filled out from reference TRBV2 and TRBJ1-5, the complete variable domain reads EPEVTQTPSHQVTQMGQEVILRCVPISNHLYFYWYRQILGQKVEFLVSFYNNEISEKSEIFDDQFSVERPDGSNFTLKIRSTKLEDSAMYFCASMSQGNQPQHFGDGTRLSIL.